Each of the 22 T cell receptor beta chains below was sequenced from the same sample in a study of CD8 T cells in ankylosing spondylitis. TCRdb fed the 5' RACE reads into MiXCR, producing one record per CDR3 protein. Of roughly 230,000 distinct CDR3 sequences in the sample, 18% were seen once. Sequenced input: blood, either unsorted or a sorted T cell fraction (not recorded which). The receptors here all came from a male donor with ankylosing spondylitis or in good health (not recorded which).

This clonotype was seen at least ten times. J is TRBJ1-5 and V is TRBV27; D not resolved. The V end was cut by 0 bases, the J end by 3 bases, with 6 bases between. Germline values: CDR1 MNHEY, CDR2 SMNVEV (reference sequence). The CDR3 length is 14 residues. In DNA form, the CDR3 reads TGTGCCAGCAGTTTATCAGGGTACAATCAGCCCCAGCATTTT. This sequence encodes CASSLSGYNQPQHF.

This clonotype showed up just a few times. The chain is built from TRBV5-1 and TRBJ1-6; D is unclear. Germline assignment: CDR1 SGHRS and CDR2 YFSETQ. The CDR3 has 13 amino acids. Trimming shortened V by 0 bases and J by 10 bases, and 8 bases separated the two germline ends. The CDR3 loop is CASSLAGNSPLHF. The CDR3 DNA reads TGCGCCAGCAGCTTGGCGGGGAACTCACCCCTCCACTTT.

This clonotype appeared once. One end of the junction fails to match germline, which may point to a read error. The chain couples TRBV20-1 to TRBJ2-3; D possibly corresponds to TRBD2 (6 bases). The CDR3 contains 17 residues. Germline CDR1 DFQATT, CDR2 SNEGSKA (reference sequence). The CDR3 coding sequence is TGCTGTGCTAGAGAAACGAGCGGGTCCCTTGGCACAGATACGCAGTATTTT. Translating it yields CCARETSGSLGTDTQYF.

The chain links TRBV4-1 to TRBJ2-3, with TRBD2 identical over 10 bases. The trim removed 0 bases at V and 4 bases at J, leaving 4 bases unmatched. Germline V lookup: CDR1 MGHRA, CDR2 YSYEKL. This CDR3 spans 16 amino acids. For the CDR3, the DNA is TGCGCCAGCAGCCAAGACCGAGCGGGAGGGGCAGATACGCAGTATTTT. Protein sequence: CASSQDRAGGADTQYF.

This clonotype was detected only a few times. The rearrangement joins TRBV4-3 to TRBJ1-2; 10 positions match TRBD1. Germline V gene data show CDR1 as LGHNA and CDR2 as YSLEER. This CDR3 contains 14 residues. Trimming cost V 2 bases and J 6 bases; bases outside gene matches: 3. CDR3: CASSQYGQGDGYTF. CDR3 coding DNA: TGCGCCAGCAGCCAATACGGACAGGGGGATGGCTACACCTTC.

This rearrangement joins TRBV6-1 to TRBJ2-7, with 7 bases identical to TRBD1. The ends lost 2 bases at V and 0 bases at J; junction bases unmatched: 4. The germline V gene has CDR1 MNHNS and CDR2 SASEGT. CDR3 length: 15 residues. In DNA, the CDR3 is TGTGCCAGCAGTGAAAGGGGGCTAAGCTCCTACGAGCAGTACTTC. Translated: CASSERGLSSYEQYF.

In its sample, this clonotype was seen a few times. The CDR3 sequence: CASSQDEGGSYGYTF. The CDR3 nucleotides are TGCGCCAGCAGCCAAGATGAAGGGGGCTCCTATGGCTACACCTTC. This rearrangement joins TRBV4-3 to TRBJ1-2; the match to TRBD1 covers 7 bases. Germline-derived CDR1 and CDR2 are LGHNA and YSLEER. This CDR3 has 15 amino acids. Trimming at V came to 0 bases and at J to 4 bases, leaving 5 bases not matched to a gene.

This clonotype was seen a handful of times. The chain joins TRBV6-5 to TRBJ2-1; no definite D call. Germline V gene data show CDR1 as MNHEY and CDR2 as SVGAGI. The V gene lost 8 bases and the J gene lost 3 bases, with 5 bases spanning the gap. The CDR3 has 11 residues. The CDR3 DNA is TGTGCCAGCCACGACTACAATGAGCAGTTCTTC. Its protein is CASHDYNEQFF.

The genes are TRBV19 and TRBJ1-1; the D gene is possibly TRBD1 (5 bases). Germline values: CDR1 LNHDA, CDR2 SQIVND (reference sequence). The CDR3 extends over 15 amino acids. Trimming stripped 6 bases from V and 2 bases from J, with 16 bases between. This CDR3 is CASSGTPKLNTEAFF. CDR3 nucleotides: TGTGCCAGTAGCGGGACCCCTAAGCTAAACACTGAAGCTTTCTTT.

This chain uses TRBV29-1 with TRBJ2-7, with 8 nucleotides matching TRBD2. V shed 4 bases and J 2 bases; nucleotides not matched to a gene: 10. This CDR3 contains 15 residues. CDR1 is SQVTM, CDR2 ANQGSEA, per germline. The CDR3 region is CSVGELAEGTYEQYF. DNA of the CDR3: TGCAGCGTTGGCGAACTAGCGGAAGGGACCTACGAGCAGTACTTC.

This rearrangement joins TRBV13 to TRBJ2-7, with 10 bases fitting TRBD2. V shed 1 base and J 4 bases; nucleotides not matched to a gene: 10. CDR1 is PRHDT, CDR2 FYEKMQ, per germline (reference sequence). CDR3 length: 17 residues. Written as DNA, the CDR3 is TGTGCCAGCAGCTTAGCGGCTAGCGGGAGTCCCTTTTACGAGCAGTACTTC. It codes for CASSLAASGSPFYEQYF.

A single count supports this clonotype. The chain combines TRBV9 with TRBJ2-2, with D perhaps matching TRBD1 or TRBD2 (6 bases each). CDR1 is SGDLS and CDR2 is YYNGEE in the germline V gene. V lost 0 bases and J 5 bases, leaving 11 bases between the germline ends. The CDR3 extends over 15 amino acids. CDR3 DNA sequence: TGTGCCAGCAGCGTAGATGGGGGGCTTACCGGGGAGCTGTTTTTT. Protein product: CASSVDGGLTGELFF.

V and J are TRBV2 and TRBJ2-2; maybe TRBD2 (5 bases). Germline V CDR1 and CDR2: SNHLY, FYNNEI. This CDR3 comprises 14 residues. Trimming pared 8 bases from V and 2 bases from J, leaving 12 bases between. The CDR3 protein is CASLERINTGELFF. CDR3 nucleotides: TGTGCCAGCCTGGAGCGGATTAACACCGGGGAGCTGTTTTTT.

The sample holds many counts of this clonotype. V and J are TRBV29-1 and TRBJ2-5; TRBD2 matches 8 bases. CDR1 SQVTM and CDR2 ANQGSEA come from the germline V gene. The J segment lost 5 bases and the V segment lost 6 bases, leaving 11 bases of the junction unmatched. The CDR3 contains 14 residues. CDR3 amino acids: CSVGGGFQPETQYF. CDR3 bases: TGCAGCGTCGGGGGGGGATTCCAGCCGGAGACCCAGTACTTC.

Many counts were recorded for this clonotype. The chain is built from TRBV5-1 and TRBJ2-2; the match to TRBD2 covers 11 bases. This CDR3 is built from 21 residues. CDR1 and CDR2 from the germline V gene are SGHRS and YFSETQ. With 3 bases clipped from V and 0 bases from J, the junction kept 16 bases outside the gene matches. CDR3 amino acids: CASSSEPPGTSGLANTGELFF. The CDR3 bases are TGCGCCAGCAGCTCCGAGCCCCCCGGGACTAGCGGACTAGCGAACACCGGGGAGCTGTTTTTT.

This clonotype was detected ten times or more. This chain uses TRBV6-5 with TRBJ2-5; 8 bases fit TRBD1. The CDR3 length is 14 residues. Trimming cost V 4 bases and J 4 bases; bases outside gene matches: 5. Germline loops: CDR1 MNHEY, CDR2 SVGAGI. The CDR3 DNA is TGTGCCAGCAGTTTAGGACAGGGCCCAGAGACCCAGTACTTC. Its protein is CASSLGQGPETQYF.

This clonotype was detected many times. The chain carries TRBV27 and TRBJ1-6; D gene ambiguous. CDR1 is MNHEY and CDR2 is SMNVEV in the germline V gene (reference sequence). Trimming shortened V by 8 bases and J by 7 bases, and 12 bases separated the two germline ends. The CDR3 sequence is 13 residues long. CDR3 DNA: TGTGCCAGCTCGGAACATGGGAATTCACCCCTCCACTTT. This codes for CASSEHGNSPLHF.

The chain employs TRBV29-1 and TRBJ2-5, with D unclear. The CDR3 totals 10 residues. The V gene lost 8 bases and the J gene lost 4 bases, with 8 bases spanning the gap. Per the germline V gene, CDR1 is SQVTM and CDR2 is ANQGSEA. CDR3 nucleotides: TGCAGCATACAGCTAGAGACCCAGTACTTC. Translated, it gives CSIQLETQYF. The full variable domain, rest sourced from reference TRBV29-1 and TRBJ2-5, is SAVISQKPSRDICQRGTSLTIQCQVDSQVTMMFWYRQQPGQSLTLIATANQGSEATYESGFVIDKFPISRPNLTFSTLTVSNMSPEDSSIYLCSIQLETQYFGPGTRLLVL.

This clonotype was observed a handful of times. The CDR3 DNA sequence: TGCAGTGCTAGGGACAGGGGTATCCACGAGCAGTACTTC. Encoded protein: CSARDRGIHEQYF. The chain combines TRBV20-1 with TRBJ2-7; 9 bases are a match to TRBD1. This CDR3 region has 13 residues. The V gene end was trimmed by 3 bases and the J gene end by 5 bases; junction bases not matched to a gene: 5. Germline V gene data show CDR1 as DFQATT and CDR2 as SNEGSKA (reference sequence).

The chain employs TRBV28 and TRBJ2-7, with 8 bases lining up with TRBD1. This CDR3 contains 12 residues. The germline V gene encodes CDR1 MDHEN and CDR2 SYDVKM. V shed 4 bases, J shed 6 bases, and the junction held 2 bases outside the gene matches. CDR3 DNA: TGTGCCAGCAGTTGGACAGGGTTCGAGCAGTACTTC. The encoded protein is CASSWTGFEQYF.

The chain links TRBV7-4 to TRBJ2-7; tentatively, D is TRBD1 (5 bases). The ends were cut back, 5 bases at V and 0 bases at J, with 17 bases in the middle. Germline V gene data show CDR1 as SGHVT and CDR2 as SQSDAQ. CDR3 length: 16 residues. The CDR3: CASSPSDSPSSYEQYF. In DNA, the CDR3 is TGTGCCAGCAGCCCATCCGACAGCCCGAGCTCCTACGAGCAGTACTTC.

The rearrangement joins TRBV12-3 or TRBV12-4 to TRBJ2-2; 7 nucleotides line up with TRBD2. Unmatched junction bases numbered 8, after V lost 3 bases and J lost 4 bases. This CDR3 is 16 amino acids long. CDR3 in amino acids: CASSLLRERVTGELFF. The CDR3 coding sequence is TGTGCCAGCAGTTTGCTGCGGGAGAGGGTCACCGGGGAGCTGTTTTTT.